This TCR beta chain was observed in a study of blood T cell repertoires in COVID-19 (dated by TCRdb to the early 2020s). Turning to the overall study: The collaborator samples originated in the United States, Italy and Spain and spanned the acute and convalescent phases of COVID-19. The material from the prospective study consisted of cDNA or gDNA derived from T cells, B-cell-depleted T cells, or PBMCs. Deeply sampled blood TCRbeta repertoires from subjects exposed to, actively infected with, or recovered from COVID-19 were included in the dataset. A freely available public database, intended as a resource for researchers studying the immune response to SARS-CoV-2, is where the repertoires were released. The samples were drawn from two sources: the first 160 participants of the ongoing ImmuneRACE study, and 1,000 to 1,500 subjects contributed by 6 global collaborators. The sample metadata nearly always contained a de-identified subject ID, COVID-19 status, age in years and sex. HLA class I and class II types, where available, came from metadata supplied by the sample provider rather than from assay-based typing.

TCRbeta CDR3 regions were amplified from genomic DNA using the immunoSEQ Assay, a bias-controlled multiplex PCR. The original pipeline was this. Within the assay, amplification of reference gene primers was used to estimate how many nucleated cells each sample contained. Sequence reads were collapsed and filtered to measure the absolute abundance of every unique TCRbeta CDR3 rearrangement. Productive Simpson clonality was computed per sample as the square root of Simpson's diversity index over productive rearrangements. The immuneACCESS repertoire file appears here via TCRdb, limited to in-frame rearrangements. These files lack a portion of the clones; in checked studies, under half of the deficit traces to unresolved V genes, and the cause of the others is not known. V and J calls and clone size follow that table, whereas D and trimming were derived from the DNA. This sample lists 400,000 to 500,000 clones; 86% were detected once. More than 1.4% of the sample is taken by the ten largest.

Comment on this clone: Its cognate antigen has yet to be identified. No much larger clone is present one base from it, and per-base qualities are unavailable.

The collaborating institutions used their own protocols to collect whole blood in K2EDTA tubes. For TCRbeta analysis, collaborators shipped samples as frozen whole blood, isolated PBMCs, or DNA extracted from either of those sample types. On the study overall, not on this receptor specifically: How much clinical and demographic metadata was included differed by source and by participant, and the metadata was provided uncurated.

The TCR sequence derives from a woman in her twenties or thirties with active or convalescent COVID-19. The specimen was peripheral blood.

The nucleotide sequence reads TGTGCCAGCAGCTTAGAGGGGACTAGTTTTTCGAGCGAGCAGTACTTC. Translation gives CASSLEGTSFSSEQYF. The chain is encoded by TRBV7-9 joined to TRBJ2-7; 8 bases in the junction line up with TRBD2. Counted from cysteine to phenylalanine, this CDR3 has 16 amino acids. Only the CDR3 part of the read is kept: 48 bases, read in frame from the first base. Unmatched junction bases come to 11, with V trimmed by 1 base and J by 6 bases. According to the germline V gene (reference sequence), CDR1 reads SEHNR and CDR2 reads FQNEAQ.